The 10 T cell receptor beta chains listed next were all sequenced from one sample in a study of PD-1 blockade in classical Hodgkin lymphoma. Only in-frame clones appear in the TCRdb table, and some are missing; sequencing was by immunoSEQ multiplex PCR. The sample yields 45,000 to 55,000 clones, roughly 66% seen once. After autologous stem cell transplantation all patients relapsed, and prior brentuximab vedotin exposure differed between cohorts. Sequencing used peripheral blood mononuclear cells (PBMCs), obtained before the second cycle of nivolumab. The receptors here all came from a human donor with classical Hodgkin lymphoma.

This clone was observed once. One junction end does not reproduce the germline sequence, and a read error may be involved. The CDR3 reads CASSVSLAGGPYEQYF. The CDR3 DNA sequence: TGTGCCAGCAGTGTATCCCTAGCGGGAGGACCCTACGAGCAGTACTTC. The genes are TRBV27 and TRBJ2-7; 11 nucleotides agree with TRBD2. Germline V gene lookup returns CDR1 MNHEY and CDR2 SMNVEV (reference sequence). This CDR3 is built from 16 residues.

This chain links TRBV12-5 with TRBJ1-1; D remains ambiguous. Trimming removed 2 bases from V and 0 bases from J, with 4 bases in between. The CDR3 contains 13 residues. The germline CDR1 and CDR2 sequences are LGHNT and FRNRAP. This chain's CDR3 is CASGLNLNTEAFF. The CDR3 DNA reads TGTGCTAGTGGTTTGAATCTGAACACTGAAGCTTTCTTT.

This chain joins TRBV4-3 and TRBJ1-2; TRBD1 matches at 10 bases. J lost 4 bases, V lost 2 bases, and 10 bases had no gene match. The CDR3 loop spans 17 amino acids. CDR1 is LGHNA and CDR2 is YSLEER in the germline V gene. CDR3 nucleotide sequence: TGCGCCAGCAGCCAAAAGTGGGAAGGACAGGGGGTCTATGGCTACACCTTC. It is translated as CASSQKWEGQGVYGYTF.

The genes are TRBV2 and TRBJ2-2, with TRBD2 matching over 9 bases. V shed 4 bases and J 4 bases; nucleotides not matched to a gene: 4. CDR1 is SNHLY and CDR2 is FYNNEI in the germline V gene. The CDR3 runs 15 residues. In nucleotides, the CDR3 is TGTGCCAGCAGTGTGGCGGGAGGGGGCACCGGGGAGCTGTTTTTT. Translation gives CASSVAGGGTGELFF. The whole variable domain, filled in from reference TRBV2 and TRBJ2-2, reads EPEVTQTPSHQVTQMGQEVILRCVPISNHLYFYWYRQILGQKVEFLVSFYNNEISEKSEIFDDQFSVERPDGSNFTLKIRSTKLEDSAMYFCASSVAGGGTGELFFGEGSRLTVL.

The V call is TRBV27, the J call TRBJ2-2; 8 bases map to TRBD2. This CDR3 comprises 19 residues. CDR1 is MNHEY and CDR2 is SMNVEV in the germline V gene (reference sequence). The trim removed 3 bases at V and 3 bases at J, leaving 15 bases unmatched. In DNA, the CDR3 is TGTGCCAGCAGTTTGACCCCGAGCGGGAGAGCGAGGGACACCGGGGAGCTGTTTTTT. Protein sequence: CASSLTPSGRARDTGELFF.

The chain has TRBV19 and TRBJ2-2; TRBD2 aligns across 12 bases. The J segment lost 4 bases and the V segment lost 6 bases, leaving 3 bases of the junction unmatched. This CDR3 has 15 amino acids. Germline assignment: CDR1 LNHDA and CDR2 SQIVND (reference sequence). The CDR3 DNA is TGTGCCAGTAGCGCGGGACTAGCGGGCACCGGGGAGCTGTTTTTT. Its protein product is CASSAGLAGTGELFF.

The rearrangement joins TRBV30 to TRBJ2-5, with TRBD1 matching 9 bases. V lost 0 bases and J lost 4; bases outside the gene matches: 0. The CDR3 runs to 13 residues. Germline V lookup: CDR1 GTSNPN, CDR2 SVGIG (reference sequence). CDR3 region: CAWSVQGAETQYF. In DNA, the CDR3 is TGTGCCTGGAGTGTACAGGGGGCAGAGACCCAGTACTTC.

The V gene is TRBV6-5, the J gene TRBJ2-2; no reliable D call. V was clipped by 8 bases and J by 0 bases, with 10 bases between them. Germline V CDR1 and CDR2: MNHEY, SVGAGI. The CDR3 has 14 amino acids. The CDR3 region is CASFPSPNTGELFF. The CDR3 DNA sequence: TGTGCCAGCTTCCCGTCGCCGAACACCGGGGAGCTGTTTTTT.

This clone was observed a handful of times. V and J are TRBV7-2 and TRBJ2-7; 10 bases match TRBD1. Germline CDR1 is SGHTA and CDR2 is FQGNSA. Trimming at V came to 5 bases and at J to 2 bases, leaving 6 bases not matched to a gene. The CDR3 is 15 residues long. Here the CDR3 DNA reads TGTGCCAGCAGCCCGTGGACAGGGGGAACCTACGAGCAGTACTTC. Protein sequence: CASSPWTGGTYEQYF.

The V and J genes are TRBV11-2 and TRBJ1-3; maybe TRBD1 (6 bases). Looked up from germline, CDR1 is SGHAT and CDR2 is FQNNGV. Trimming took 7 bases from V and 1 from J, leaving 14 bases between them. The CDR3 runs to 15 residues. CDR3 in DNA: TGTGCCAGCACCTGGGAGGGGGTTTCTGGAAACACCATATATTTT. It yields the protein CASTWEGVSGNTIYF.